This T cell receptor (beta chain) is drawn from a study of shared clonotypes between healthy human individuals. At the level of the study: Samples came from a couple of female and three male donors aged 18 to 49. Three plates each covered CD4 naive and memory; CD8 naive two, CD8 memory one. Whole-study findings and limits: Inspection by rarefaction showed sorted-subset sequencing to be incomplete despite large depth.

The authors loaded about 0.2 ug DNA, 25,000 to 30,000 T cell genomes, into sorted-subset replicate PCRs. Assay used: immunoSEQ multiplex PCR; TCRdb lists only in-frame clones, some missing. The sample includes some 2.4 million clones, over 85% of them seen just once. In the case of this clone: As yet, its antigen is unknown.

This clonotype originated in a man aged 18 to 29 in good health. Some clones in this sample may be carry-over from other donors' samples. Sequenced material: naive CD4+ T cells from PBMCs. The subset is: CD45RA+ positively selected.

The CDR3 nucleotides read TGTGCCAGCAGCCAACCAACCGGGTCTAATGAAAAACTGTTTTTT. Its translation is CASSQPTGSNEKLFF. The V and J genes are TRBV4-2 and TRBJ1-4; no definite D call. V was cut by 2 bases and J by 3 bases, with 10 bases left in between. This CDR3 comprises 15 residues. Germline V gene sequence: CDR1 LGHNA, CDR2 YNFKEQ.